The 8 T cell receptor beta chains below were found in one sample sequenced in a study of T-cell memory formation after mild COVID-19 (dated by TCRdb to 2020 to 2023). Libraries were built with 5' RACE. TCRdb lists the instrument as Illumina NovaSeq 6000. TCRdb reprocessing: public reads trimmed at Q25 with fastp, clones called with MiXCR, in-frame beta chains kept. For every CDR3 protein sequence, its rows merge into one entry that carries the most common genes and DNA. A total of around 340,000 distinct CDR3 sequences appear in this sample, 10% to 15% of them only once. The ten largest clones capture about 21% of the sample. Sample: PBMCs or a T cell subset sorted from them (not recorded which). The receptors here all came from a man aged 18-30 years who had mild COVID-19 (a few samples of this study predate the infection). The sample titles of this study are shuffled in the database, so cell type and time point are left out; the donor was told from shared clones.

At least ten counts were recorded for this clonotype. The gene calls are TRBV12-3 or TRBV12-4 and TRBJ2-1, with 13 bases fitting TRBD2. The trim removed 5 bases at V and 4 bases at J, leaving 5 bases unmatched. This CDR3 contains 16 residues. Here the CDR3 DNA reads TGTGCCAGCAGTCCGACTAGCGGGGGGCTATACAATGAGCAGTTCTTC. This sequence encodes CASSPTSGGLYNEQFF.

The V call is TRBV7-2, the J call TRBJ1-2, with D maybe TRBD1 (6 bases). Germline V gene sequence: CDR1 SGHTA, CDR2 FQGNSA. V lost 4 bases and J lost 3, with 9 bases in between. The CDR3 is 13 residues long. The CDR3 DNA reads TGTGCCAGCAGCTACAGGGCTCACTATGGCTACACCTTC. Protein sequence: CASSYRAHYGYTF. Drawing the rest from reference TRBV7-2 and TRBJ1-2, the complete variable domain is GAGVSQSPSNKVTEKGKDVELRCDPISGHTALYWYRQSLGQGLEFLIYFQGNSAPDKSGLPSDRFSAERTGGSVSTLTIQRTQQEDSAVYLCASSYRAHYGYTFGSGTRLTVV.

The chain is built from TRBV27 and TRBJ2-2; TRBD2 agrees at 8 bases. This CDR3 has 15 amino acids. With V trimmed by 5 bases and J by 6 bases, 8 bases remained unmatched. Germline assignment: CDR1 MNHEY and CDR2 SMNVEV (reference sequence). The CDR3 region is CASSTGTRGPGELFF. CDR3 DNA sequence: TGTGCCAGCAGTACCGGGACTAGGGGTCCCGGGGAGCTGTTTTTT.

The V and J genes are TRBV4-3 and TRBJ2-6; D not certain. The length of the CDR3 is 16 residues. V was shortened by 1 base and J by 4 bases, with 11 bases between the two germline ends. Per the germline V gene, CDR1 is LGHNA and CDR2 is YSLEER. Written as DNA, the CDR3 is TGCGCCAGCAGCCAAGGGATGGGTGGAGGGGCCAACGTCCTGACTTTC. It codes for CASSQGMGGGANVLTF.

The chain recombines TRBV18 with TRBJ1-2; D is possibly TRBD1 (6 bases). Germline V gene sequence: CDR1 KGHSH, CDR2 LQKENI. Trimming removed 3 bases from V and 2 bases from J, with 10 bases in between. The CDR3 loop spans 14 amino acids. The CDR3 bases are TGTGCCAGCTCACCGAGTCAGGGGAACTATGGCTACACCTTC. Translated: CASSPSQGNYGYTF.

The chain couples TRBV7-9 to TRBJ2-7; no reliable D call. Germline V CDR1 and CDR2: SEHNR, FQNEAQ (reference sequence). CDR3 size: 14 residues. Trimming stripped 1 base from V and 2 bases from J, with 9 bases between. The CDR3 region is CASSLGSATYEQYV. The CDR3 nucleotides read TGTGCCAGCAGCTTAGGCAGCGCCACCTACGAGCAGTACGTC.

The rearrangement uses TRBV5-5 and TRBJ1-1; no reliable D call. The V end lost 4 bases, the J end lost 1 base, and 11 bases lay between the germline ends. The CDR3 is made up of 14 amino acids. The germline CDR1 and CDR2 sequences are SGHKS and YYEKEE (reference sequence). The CDR3 bases are TGTGCCAGCAGCATTGATGTCGGGAACACTGAAGCTTTCTTT. Its protein is CASSIDVGNTEAFF.

The chain employs TRBV23-1 and TRBJ2-3, with TRBD1 identical over 8 bases. TRBV23-1 counts as an open reading frame of uncertain function. The CDR3 length is 17 residues. V lost 2 bases to trimming and J lost 1 base; unmatched junction nucleotides: 8. The CDR3 DNA is TGCGCCAGCAGTCAACCCGGACAGGGCGTAGGCACAGATACGCAGTATTTT. It specifies CASSQPGQGVGTDTQYF.